Below, 19 T cell receptor beta chains from the same sample are listed, as sequenced in a study of blood T cell repertoires in COVID-19. Generated by immunoSEQ multiplex PCR, the TCRdb table keeps only in-frame clones and is missing some. This repertoire shows 95,000 to 100,000 clones, 65% to 85% found once; its top ten account for 9.5% to 12%. The material sequenced was peripheral blood. These receptors were obtained from a woman older than 75 with acute or convalescent COVID-19.

This sequence joins TRBV7-7 and TRBJ2-5; D uncertain. The CDR3 is 13 amino acids. V was cut by 1 base and J by 4 bases, with 7 bases left in between. Germline V gene lookup returns CDR1 SSHAT and CDR2 FNYEAQ (reference sequence). CDR3 sequence reads: CASSLGARETQYF. As DNA, the CDR3 is TGTGCCAGCAGCTTAGGGGCCCGAGAGACCCAGTACTTC.

This clone was seen once. The rearrangement joins TRBV2 to TRBJ1-5; D gene ambiguous. Trimming shortened V by 3 bases and J by 3 bases, and 9 bases separated the two germline ends. Germline assignment: CDR1 SNHLY and CDR2 FYNNEI. This CDR3 is 14 amino acids long. This CDR3 is CASSDRVYNQPQHF. The CDR3 DNA is TGTGCCAGCAGTGACCGGGTATACAATCAGCCCCAGCATTTT.

This clone occurred a few times. The chain recombines TRBV28 with TRBJ1-5; D uncertain. CDR1 and CDR2 (germline): MDHEN, SYDVKM. The CDR3 sequence is 12 residues long. Trimming took 8 bases from V and 3 from J, leaving 8 bases between them. CDR3 coding DNA: TGTGCCAGCGACACTCTCAATCAGCCCCAGCATTTT. Its protein product is CASDTLNQPQHF.

This clone was seen only a few times. CDR3 loop: CASSEKRGGQETQYF. The CDR3 nucleotides are TGTGCCAGCAGTGAAAAGCGGGGGGGCCAAGAGACCCAGTACTTC. The rearrangement uses TRBV2 and TRBJ2-5; 10 bases fit TRBD2. CDR3 length: 15 residues. From germline, CDR1 is SNHLY and CDR2 FYNNEI. The J segment lost 1 base and the V segment lost 2 bases, leaving 1 base of the junction unmatched.

This chain links TRBV28 with TRBJ1-4; 9 positions match TRBD1. Germline assignment: CDR1 MDHEN and CDR2 SYDVKM. The CDR3 length is 14 residues. The trim removed 6 bases at V and 8 bases at J, leaving 7 bases unmatched. The CDR3 is CASRPTGGREKLFF. The CDR3 DNA is TGTGCCAGCAGGCCGACAGGGGGTCGCGAAAAACTGTTTTTT.

This clone was observed a single time. V and J are TRBV7-8 and TRBJ2-7, with a possible D match to TRBD1 (6 bases). The germline CDR1 and CDR2 sequences are SGHVS and FQNEAQ. Trimming cost V 3 bases and J 6 bases, with 12 bases left between them. There are 13 residues in the CDR3. Here the CDR3 DNA reads TGTGCCAGCAGCTTGCAACAACAGGGCGAGCAGTACGTC. It translates to CASSLQQQGEQYV.

The chain has TRBV7-2 and TRBJ1-6, with 7 bases that match TRBD1. V dropped 5 bases and J dropped 0; count of bases not matched to a gene: 4. The V gene's germline CDR1 is SGHTA and CDR2 FQGNSA. CDR3 size: 16 residues. CDR3 sequence reads: CASSIRQGSYNSPLHF. For the CDR3, the DNA is TGTGCCAGCAGCATCCGACAGGGCTCCTATAATTCACCCCTCCACTTT.

J is TRBJ2-3 and V is TRBV18, with 8 nucleotides matching TRBD1. The CDR3 totals 16 residues. Germline V gene sequence: CDR1 KGHSH, CDR2 LQKENI. V trimming: 2 bases; J trimming: 6 bases; junction bases outside the gene matches: 10. For the CDR3, the DNA is TGTGCCAGCTCACCATTGCTCGGACAGGGTGGGGATACGCAGTATTTT. It yields the protein CASSPLLGQGGDTQYF.

This clone was observed at least ten times. V and J are TRBV9 and TRBJ2-5; 11 positions match TRBD2. The CDR3 covers 18 residues. The V gene end was trimmed by 4 bases and the J gene end by 5 bases; junction bases not matched to a gene: 16. Germline CDR1 reads SGDLS; CDR2 reads YYNGEE. CDR3 amino acids: CASSSPGGLAGGGETQYF. Here the CDR3 DNA reads TGTGCCAGCAGCTCCCCCGGGGGGCTAGCGGGGGGCGGGGAGACCCAGTACTTC.

The chain carries TRBV4-3 and TRBJ1-2; D is unclear. Trimming shortened V by 0 bases and J by 7 bases, and 15 bases separated the two germline ends. CDR1 is LGHNA, CDR2 YSLEER, per germline. The CDR3 loop spans 15 amino acids. CDR3 region: CASSQDTALTRGYTF. CDR3 DNA sequence: TGCGCCAGCAGCCAAGATACTGCCCTTACGCGTGGCTACACCTTC.

The chain links TRBV7-9 to TRBJ1-1; the match to TRBD1 covers 7 bases. The germline gives CDR1 SEHNR, CDR2 FQNEAQ (reference sequence). Trimming took 4 bases from V and 9 from J; bases not matched to a gene: 11. The CDR3 is made up of 14 amino acids. CDR3 loop: CASSYETQTGKAFF. The CDR3 DNA reads as TGTGCCAGCAGCTATGAAACCCAGACAGGGAAAGCTTTCTTT.

This chain joins TRBV6-5 and TRBJ2-5; 9 positions agree with TRBD1. V lost 6 bases to trimming and J lost 3 bases; unmatched junction nucleotides: 5. The CDR3 is made up of 14 amino acids. The germline CDR1 and CDR2 sequences are MNHEY and SVGAGI. CDR3 loop: CASSNGQGKETQYF. The DNA of the CDR3 is TGTGCCAGCAGCAATGGACAGGGGAAAGAGACCCAGTACTTC.

This chain joins TRBV3-1 (or the pseudogene TRBV3-2) and TRBJ1-1; TRBD1 is a possible D gene (5 bases). Per the germline V gene, CDR1 is LGHDT and CDR2 is YNNKEL (reference sequence). The CDR3 contains 13 residues. With 2 bases removed from V and 8 bases from J, the gap between germline ends came to 12 bases. CDR3 loop: CASSQQGVSEAFF. The CDR3 DNA reads as TGTGCCAGCAGCCAACAAGGGGTTTCCGAAGCTTTCTTT.

As DNA, the CDR3 is TGCGCCAGCAGCCGATGGACAGAGAACACCGGGGAGCTGTTTTTT. It encodes CASSRWTENTGELFF. The J gene is TRBJ2-2, the V gene TRBV4-1; a possible D gene is TRBD1 (6 bases). Trimming pared 4 bases from V and 1 base from J, leaving 10 bases between. The CDR3 spans 15 residues. Germline CDR1 is MGHRA and CDR2 is YSYEKL.

This rearrangement joins TRBV28 to TRBJ2-5; 10 bases are a match to TRBD2. J was trimmed by 0 bases and V by 6 bases; bases with no gene match: 7. The CDR3 runs to 16 residues. Looked up from germline, CDR1 is MDHEN and CDR2 is SYDVKM. Written as DNA, the CDR3 is TGTGCCAGCAGGGGTAGCGGGGGGTCTTACCAAGAGACCCAGTACTTC. Its translation: CASRGSGGSYQETQYF.

There are many counts of this clone. This rearrangement joins TRBV6-2 or TRBV6-3 to TRBJ2-4, with TRBD1 identical over 7 bases. V lost 2 bases, J lost 5 bases, and 9 bases stayed unmatched. This CDR3 has 16 amino acids. The germline V gene has CDR1 MNHEY and CDR2 SVGEGT. The chain's CDR3 is CASSYPTGLLQNIQYF. DNA of the CDR3: TGTGCCAGCAGTTACCCGACAGGGCTACTCCAAAACATTCAGTACTTC.

J is TRBJ2-5 and V is TRBV3-1 (or the pseudogene TRBV3-2); TRBD1 matches at 8 bases. The germline V gene encodes CDR1 LGHDT and CDR2 YNNKEL (reference sequence). The CDR3 is made up of 15 amino acids. Unmatched junction bases numbered 6, after V lost 4 bases and J lost 2 bases. The CDR3 region has the DNA TGTGCCAGCAGCCTAGGACAGGGACGACAAGAGACCCAGTACTTC. Its translation: CASSLGQGRQETQYF.

The V gene is TRBV18, the J gene TRBJ1-3; D is uncertain. The germline V gene encodes CDR1 KGHSH and CDR2 LQKENI. CDR3 size: 17 residues. The V end lost 4 bases, the J end lost 0 bases, and 16 bases lay between the germline ends. The CDR3 loop is CASSQSSEGFSGNTIYF. DNA for the CDR3: TGTGCCAGCTCACAGTCCTCAGAGGGTTTCTCTGGAAACACCATATATTTT.

The rearrangement links TRBV18 to TRBJ1-2; 7 nucleotides agree with TRBD1. CDR1 KGHSH and CDR2 LQKENI come from the germline V gene. Trimming removed 4 bases from V and 1 base from J; junction bases left unmatched: 6. The CDR3 consists of 15 residues. The CDR3 coding sequence is TGTGCCAGCTCACGAGGACAGGAGGATAACTATGGCTACACCTTC. Translated, it gives CASSRGQEDNYGYTF.